This record covers a single T cell receptor (beta chain). This receptor's antigen is unknown. It has no much larger one-base neighbor in the sample; base qualities were not kept. Participants in the prospective study were enrolled through a virtual design, were aged roughly 18 to 100 years, and lived in about 25 United States geographic areas. To assign participants to cohorts, the prospective study relied on clinical history that participants themselves reported in a screening survey and a study questionnaire. Recovered participants in ImmuneRACE Cohort 3 were defined as having two consecutive negative NP/OP PCR tests, clearance from a healthcare professional, or resolution of symptoms. In the prospective study, mobile phlebotomists collected whole blood, serum and a nasopharyngeal or oropharyngeal swab from each participant. Over a roughly two-month period, participants in the prospective study had the option of providing additional blood draws and questionnaires. Prospective study blood samples were shipped either frozen or at room temperature before DNA extraction.

The germline ends are 6 bases apart after V is trimmed by 2 bases and J by 8 bases. Its CDR3 holds 11 amino acids, cysteine through phenylalanine. The only DNA kept is the CDR3, 33 bases in frame from the first base. The germline V gene specifies SQVTM as CDR1 and ANQGSEA as CDR2. TCRbeta CDR3 regions were amplified from genomic DNA by means of the immunoSEQ Assay, a bias-controlled multiplex PCR. As for how the authors treated the data: Within the assay, amplification of reference gene primers was used to estimate how many nucleated cells each sample contained. To quantify the absolute abundance of each unique TCRbeta CDR3 rearrangement, sequence reads were collapsed and filtered. For each sample, productive Simpson clonality was calculated as the square root of Simpson's diversity index across productive rearrangements. TCRdb took over this immuneACCESS table, retaining in-frame rearrangements with V and J assigned. Such tables are incomplete; in checked studies, under half of the missing clones stem from an unresolved V gene, and the remainder is unexplained. The D gene and trimming were derived from the DNA, and the V and J assignments and clone size from that table. Present in this sample are about 230,000 clones, 65% to 90% of which were seen just once. The top ten hold less than 20% of the sample.

The data originate from a study of blood T cell repertoires in COVID-19 (dated by TCRdb to 2019 to 2021). Notes on the research overall: Collaborator samples came from the United States, Italy and Spain and covered acute and convalescent phases of COVID-19. The samples were drawn from the first 160 participants of the ongoing ImmuneRACE study and from over a thousand subjects provided by 6 global collaborators. A freely available public database, intended as a resource for researchers studying the immune response to SARS-CoV-2, is where the repertoires were released. Where available, HLA class I and class II types were obtained from metadata supplied by the sample provider rather than from assay-based typing. The dataset comprised deeply sampled blood TCRbeta repertoires from subjects exposed to, actively infected with, or recovered from COVID-19. Sample metadata almost always included a de-identified subject ID, COVID-19 status, age in years and sex. The prospective study material was composed of cDNA or gDNA derived from T cells, B-cell-depleted T cells, or PBMCs. The study at large found these results: The amount of clinical and demographic metadata varied by source and participant and was provided uncurated.

The chain is made from TRBV29-1 and TRBJ1-4; TRBD1 is possibly the D segment (5 matching bases). This clonotype originated in a man between 18 and 29 years old who had recovered from COVID-19. The sequenced sample consisted of PBMCs or T cells enriched from blood (not recorded which). The base sequence is TGCAGCGTTGAAACAGGCGAAAAACTGTTTTTT. The encoded protein is CSVETGEKLFF.